Sequencing of this T cell receptor (beta chain) was carried out in a study of blood T cell repertoires in COVID-19. V lost 1 base to trimming and J lost 2 bases; unmatched junction nucleotides: 5. The CDR3 contains 15 residues. Germline CDR1 reads LGHDT; CDR2 reads YNNKEL (reference sequence). Methods used by the authors: Reference gene primers were amplified, and this amplification served to estimate nucleated cell counts. Libraries were prepared by immunoSEQ multiplex PCR; TCRdb keeps only in-frame clonotypes and omits some of them. Clonal size and the V and J genes are those of that table, whereas D and trimming came from the DNA. The data show over 350,000 clones, more than 80% seen once.

The TCR sequence derives from a woman under 40 with active or convalescent COVID-19. The genes are TRBV3-1 (or the pseudogene TRBV3-2) and TRBJ2-7; 7 bases are shared with TRBD1. Sequenced material: peripheral blood. The CDR3 loop reads CASSQVGTATYEQYF. In DNA, the CDR3 is TGTGCCAGCAGCCAAGTCGGGACAGCAACCTACGAGCAGTACTTC.